The 30 T cell receptor beta chains reported below all come from one sample, sequenced in a study of Graves' ophthalmopathy and Graves' hyperthyroidism. RNA transcripts were the source from which TCR beta CDR3 regions were amplified. Second-round multiplex PCR came after first-round RT-PCR with HTBI primers. Via MiXCR, TCRdb re-called the multiplex PCR reads, giving one row per CDR3 protein. This sample carries around 600,000 distinct CDR3 sequences, about 40% of them seen once, and the ten largest clones take over 2.5%. Sequenced: peripheral blood. These receptors all stem from an adult man with Graves' ophthalmopathy.

This clonotype was observed at least ten times. The chain links TRBV7-9 to TRBJ2-7, with TRBD1 matching over 7 bases. The CDR3 totals 15 residues. Losses at the gene ends were 5 bases for V and 9 bases for J; bases not matched to a gene: 16. The germline gives CDR1 SEHNR, CDR2 FQNEAQ (reference sequence). The CDR3 DNA follows: TGTGCCAGCAGCCCAGGAGAGGGACAGTTAAATGTGCAGTACTTC. Its translation is CASSPGEGQLNVQYF.

V usage is TRBV11-2 and J usage is TRBJ1-2; 12 bases line up with TRBD1. The CDR3 runs to 18 residues. Germline CDR1 and CDR2: SGHAT and FQNNGV. V trimming: 5 bases; J trimming: 8 bases; junction bases outside the gene matches: 18. The DNA of the CDR3 is TGTGCCAGCAGCACCGGGACAGGGGGCCGAAAGCATGAATTGGGCTACACCTTC. Residues: CASSTGTGGRKHELGYTF.

This clonotype was recorded once. Just one base apart from a much larger clone, this may be a read error. This chain connects TRBV4-1 to TRBJ2-7, with 9 bases that match TRBD1. Per germline, CDR1 MGHRA and CDR2 YSYEKL. The CDR3 is made up of 15 amino acids. In DNA, the CDR3 is TGCGCCAGCAGCCAAGGTGGGACAGGGAAATACGAGCACTACTTC. It is translated as CASSQGGTGKYEHYF.

The chain employs TRBV3-1 and TRBJ1-6; the D is unclear. This CDR3 region has 16 residues. Trimming shortened V by 4 bases and J by 9 bases, and 19 bases separated the two germline ends. Germline-derived CDR1 and CDR2 are LGHDT and YNNKEL (reference sequence). As DNA, the CDR3 is TGTGCCAGCAGCCCCCTGGTAGCGGGGAATGTTTCACCCCTCCACTTT. Amino acid sequence: CASSPLVAGNVSPLHF. Combining the CDR3 with reference TRBV3-1 and TRBJ1-6 gives the whole variable domain DTAVSQTPKYLVTQMGNDKSIKCEQNLGHDTMYWYKQDSKKFLKIMFSYNNKELIINETVPNRFSPKSPDKAHLNLHINSLELGDSAVYFCASSPLVAGNVSPLHFGNGTRLTVT.

The J gene is TRBJ1-5, the V gene TRBV6-1; D is ambiguous. The germline V gene has CDR1 MNHNS and CDR2 SASEGT. The CDR3 covers 14 residues. The V gene lost 8 bases and the J gene lost 1 base, with 12 bases spanning the gap. CDR3 nucleotide sequence: TGTGCCAGCGAACATAGAGGCAGCAATCAGCCCCAGCATTTT. Amino acids: CASEHRGSNQPQHF.

Of note for this clonotype: A read error is possible here, since a much larger clone lies one base away. This chain joins TRBV7-9 and TRBJ2-7; TRBD2 matches 8 bases. CDR1 and CDR2 from the germline V gene are SEHNR and FQNEAQ (reference sequence). The CDR3 sequence is 17 residues long. For the CDR3, the DNA is TGTGCCAGCAGCTTACTCAGGACCGGGCTAGCGGGCTACGATCAGTACTTC. It specifies CASSLLRTGLAGYDQYF.

The table lists this clonotype with a few counts. This sequence joins TRBV5-8 and TRBJ1-1; D may be TRBD1 (5 bases). The CDR3 covers 14 residues. The germline V gene has CDR1 SGHTS and CDR2 YDEGEE. Trimming pared 0 bases from V and 7 bases from J, leaving 13 bases between. The CDR3 loop is CASSLGRRDGEAFF. For the CDR3, the DNA is TGTGCCAGCAGCTTGGGGAGGCGGGACGGTGAAGCTTTCTTT.

This clonotype was observed many times. V is TRBV5-5 and J is TRBJ1-2; a weak D match, TRBD1 (5 bases). CDR1 SGHKS and CDR2 YYEKEE come from the germline V gene (reference sequence). This CDR3 is built from 14 residues. The ends were cut back, 4 bases at V and 3 bases at J, with 13 bases in the middle. In nucleotides, the CDR3 is TGTGCCAGCAGCGATGGGGACGGCGACTATGGCTACACCTTC. Its protein product is CASSDGDGDYGYTF.

The gene calls are TRBV2 and TRBJ1-4; D remains ambiguous. V was trimmed by 8 bases and J by 0 bases, leaving 10 bases between them. This CDR3 comprises 14 residues. Germline V gene sequence: CDR1 SNHLY, CDR2 FYNNEI. The CDR3: CASGEDATNEKLFF. As DNA, the CDR3 is TGTGCCAGCGGGGAAGATGCAACTAATGAAAAACTGTTTTTT.

The chain employs TRBV29-1 and TRBJ2-7, with D hard to call. Per the germline V gene, CDR1 is SQVTM and CDR2 is ANQGSEA. The CDR3 covers 12 residues. Trimming removed 3 bases from V and 7 bases from J, with 13 bases in between. CDR3 amino acids: CSVDGSSGEQYF. The CDR3 coding sequence is TGCAGCGTTGATGGCAGCTCTGGGGAGCAGTACTTC.

Comments on this clonotype: A read error may produce the germline difference seen at one junction end. V and J are TRBV7-7 and TRBJ2-2, with a tentative D call TRBD2 (5 bases). The CDR3 spans 15 residues. Germline lookup yields CDR1 SSHAT and CDR2 FNYEAQ (reference sequence). CDR3 region: CASSSGFSNTGELFF. The CDR3 region has the DNA TGTGCTAGCAGCTCGGGGTTTAGCAACACCGGGGAGCTGTTTTTT.

This clonotype was counted ten times or more. J is TRBJ1-1 and V is TRBV5-1; possibly TRBD1 for D (6 bases). The CDR3 has 15 amino acids. Trimming took 3 bases from V and 2 from J, leaving 14 bases between them. CDR1 and CDR2 (germline): SGHRS, YFSETQ. DNA for the CDR3: TGCGCCAGCAGCTCGACCGCAGGGACAAACACTGAAGCTTTCTTT. Protein product: CASSSTAGTNTEAFF.

J is TRBJ2-7 and V is TRBV19; D possibly uses TRBD1 or TRBD2 (5 bases each). The CDR3 runs to 14 residues. V was shortened by 2 bases and J by 2 bases, with 10 bases between the two germline ends. Looked up from germline, CDR1 is LNHDA and CDR2 is SQIVND (reference sequence). Here the CDR3 reads CASSISQGPYEQYF. The CDR3 nucleotides read TGTGCCAGTAGTATATCCCAGGGACCCTACGAGCAGTACTTC. Complete variable domain (other parts from reference TRBV19 and TRBJ2-7): DGGITQSPKYLFRKEGQNVTLSCEQNLNHDAMYWYRQDPGQGLRLIYYSQIVNDFQKGDIAEGYSVSREKKESFPLTVTSAQKNPTAFYLCASSISQGPYEQYFGPGTRLTVT.

This chain connects TRBV24-1 to TRBJ1-5; D unresolved. The V end lost 11 bases, the J end lost 10 bases, and 23 bases lay between the germline ends. The CDR3 sequence is 14 residues long. In germline, CDR1 is KGHDR, CDR2 SFDVKD. The DNA of the CDR3 is TGTGCCAGCAGCCTCAAAGCTGACAAAGGACCCCAGCATTTT. It specifies CASSLKADKGPQHF.

CDR3 residues: CATSRDKGATYELFF. The CDR3 DNA follows: TGTGCCACCAGCAGAGATAAGGGGGCAACCTACGAGCTGTTTTTT. V usage is TRBV15 and J usage is TRBJ2-2, with 7 bases identical to TRBD1. This CDR3 is built from 15 residues. CDR1 and CDR2 from the germline V gene are LNHNV and YYDKDF (reference sequence). Trimming cost V 0 bases and J 11 bases; bases outside gene matches: 9.

At least ten counts were recorded for this clonotype. Its ends do not fully match the called genes, so a read error is possible. The DNA for the CDR3 is TGTGCCAGCAGCTTAACAGGACCAAACACCGGGGAGCTGTTTTTT. It translates to CASSLTGPNTGELFF. This chain joins TRBV5-1 and TRBJ2-2, with D perhaps TRBD1 (5 bases). The length of the CDR3 is 15 residues. Per the germline V gene, CDR1 is SGHRS and CDR2 is YFSETQ.

This clonotype has ten or more counts. This chain connects TRBV29-1 to TRBJ1-6; perhaps TRBD1 as D (5 bases). Trimming shortened V by 6 bases and J by 15 bases, and 15 bases separated the two germline ends. The V gene's germline CDR1 is SQVTM and CDR2 ANQGSEA. CDR3 size: 11 residues. CDR3 loop: CSVRDPSGLHF. In DNA form, the CDR3 reads TGCAGCGTCAGGGACCCTTCTGGCCTCCACTTT.

Of note for this clonotype: A read error may explain this, as a much larger clone is one base away. The chain is built from TRBV4-2 and TRBJ2-2, with D perhaps TRBD1 or TRBD2 (6 bases each). Germline CDR1 LGHNA, CDR2 YNFKEQ. CDR3 length: 15 amino acids. The CDR3 DNA is TGTGCCAGCAGCCCGTCGGGGGCGAACACCGGGAAGCTGTTTTTT. Its translation: CASSPSGANTGKLFF.

This sequence joins TRBV5-1 and TRBJ1-5; D is undetermined. From germline, CDR1 is SGHRS and CDR2 YFSETQ. V dropped 4 bases and J dropped 5 bases, with 10 bases sitting between them. The CDR3 is 13 residues long. Written as DNA, the CDR3 is TGCGCCAGCAGCATGGCTGTGGATCAGCCCCAGCATTTT. As protein: CASSMAVDQPQHF.

This clonotype was counted at least ten times. The chain employs TRBV9 and TRBJ2-2, with a tentative D call TRBD2 (7 bases). V dropped 3 bases and J dropped 3 bases, with 15 bases sitting between them. The CDR3 has 16 residues. Germline values: CDR1 SGDLS, CDR2 YYNGEE. The CDR3 DNA is TGTGCCAGCAGCGGAGGAGGCGGGGGCCACACCGGGGAGCTGTTTTTT. Protein: CASSGGGGGHTGELFF. The full variable domain, with the rest looked up from reference TRBV9 and TRBJ2-2, is DSGVTQTPKHLITATGQRVTLRCSPRSGDLSVYWYQQSLDQGLQFLIQYYNGEERAKGNILERFSAQQFPDLHSELNLSSLELGDSALYFCASSGGGGGHTGELFFGEGSRLTVL.

V is TRBV25-1 and J is TRBJ1-1, with D unresolved. The CDR3 is 15 residues long. CDR1 is MGHDK and CDR2 is SYGVNS in the germline V gene. V lost 6 bases and J 4 bases, leaving 18 bases between the germline ends. DNA for the CDR3: TGTGCCAGCAGCCAAGCCGCAGGCTTGCGCACTGAAGCTTTCTTT. Translation: CASSQAAGLRTEAFF.

This clonotype appeared many times. V is TRBV2 and J is TRBJ2-5; D gene uncertain. This CDR3 region has 12 residues. The germline V gene has CDR1 SNHLY and CDR2 FYNNEI. V lost 0 bases to trimming and J lost 9 bases, with 8 bases between them. The CDR3 here is CASSEAYRSQYF. The CDR3 DNA reads as TGTGCCAGCAGTGAAGCTTACAGATCCCAGTACTTC.

The genes are TRBV4-1 and TRBJ2-7; D is ambiguous. V dropped 1 base and J dropped 2 bases, with 12 bases sitting between them. This CDR3 spans 15 amino acids. The germline V gene has CDR1 MGHRA and CDR2 YSYEKL. The CDR3 DNA follows: TGCGCCAGCAGCCAAGTGGCAGGCAGAGCCTACGAGCAGTACTTC. It specifies CASSQVAGRAYEQYF.

This clonotype was recorded at least ten times. At one boundary the junction diverges from the germline segment, which might be a read error. The chain uses TRBV10-3 and TRBJ1-5; the match to TRBD1 covers 12 bases. Per the germline V gene, CDR1 is ENHRY and CDR2 is SYGVKD. The CDR3 consists of 15 residues. CDR3 loop: CASSGTGGKDQPQHF. For the CDR3, the DNA is TGTGCCAGCAGTGGGACAGGGGGCAAGGATCAGCCCCAGCATTTT.

The chain combines TRBV19 with TRBJ2-5; D unclear. Per germline, CDR1 LNHDA and CDR2 SQIVND (reference sequence). Between the trimmed V and J ends, which lost 0 bases and 2 bases, there was a span of 10 bases. The CDR3 extends over 15 amino acids. In DNA form, the CDR3 reads TGTGCCAGTAGTATAGATGGATACAGACAAGAGACCCAGTACTTC. It specifies CASSIDGYRQETQYF.

On this clonotype itself: One end of the junction fails to match germline, which may point to a read error. The chain joins TRBV2 to TRBJ2-5; 7 positions agree with TRBD1. The CDR3 extends over 19 amino acids. Per the germline V gene, CDR1 is SNHLY and CDR2 is FYNNEI. The CDR3 spells CAISAREGAGGRTEETQYF. The CDR3 region has the DNA TGTGCCATCAGTGCCCGTGAAGGGGCAGGGGGACGCACTGAAGAGACCCAGTACTTC.

The CDR3: CATSEPTGGKDTQYF. As DNA, the CDR3 is TGTGCCACCAGTGAACCGACAGGGGGCAAAGATACGCAGTATTTT. The chain employs TRBV24-1 and TRBJ2-3; TRBD1 aligns across 10 bases. CDR3 length: 15 amino acids. Trimming took 4 bases from V and 5 from J; bases not matched to a gene: 5. Looked up from germline, CDR1 is KGHDR and CDR2 is SFDVKD.

This chain uses TRBV7-3 with TRBJ2-3; 15 bases align to TRBD2. This CDR3 contains 18 residues. With V trimmed by 5 bases and J by 3 bases, 9 bases remained unmatched. CDR1 SGHTA and CDR2 FQGTGA come from the germline V gene. CDR3 DNA sequence: TGTGCCAGCAGCCTTGGACTAGCGGGGGGGCTTGGTACAGATACGCAGTATTTT. Protein product: CASSLGLAGGLGTDTQYF.

For this clonotype: This may be a read error, as it is one base from a much larger clone. This sequence joins TRBV5-1 and TRBJ1-5; the D gene is possibly TRBD1 (5 bases). Germline CDR1 and CDR2: SGHRS and YFSETQ. Deletions cut 3 bases from V and 4 bases from J, with 11 bases between. CDR3 size: 14 residues. CDR3 bases: TGCGCCAGCAGCTGGGGGTCGGGGAATCAGCCCCAGCATTTT. It encodes CASSWGSGNQPQHF. The full variable domain, in which reference TRBV5-1 and TRBJ1-5 provide the parts outside the CDR3, is KAGVTQTPRYLIKTRGQQVTLSCSPISGHRSVSWYQQTPGQGLQFLFEYFSETQRNKGNFPGRFSGRQFSNSRSEMNVSTLELGDSALYLCASSWGSGNQPQHFGDGTRLSIL.

This clonotype was seen only a few times. This chain connects TRBV10-3 to TRBJ2-1, with TRBD1 matching 8 bases. Germline assignment: CDR1 ENHRY and CDR2 SYGVKD. The CDR3 runs to 16 residues. Trimming removed 4 bases from V and 7 bases from J; junction bases left unmatched: 12. CDR3 sequence reads: CAISVIIGTGGNEQFF. CDR3 DNA sequence: TGTGCCATCAGTGTAATAATTGGGACAGGTGGGAATGAGCAGTTCTTC.